This T cell receptor (beta chain) was sequenced during a study of blood T cell repertoires in COVID-19. Overall study context: Sample material is recorded as cDNA or gDNA derived from T cells, B-cell-depleted T cells, or PBMCs.

Generated by immunoSEQ multiplex PCR, the TCRdb table keeps only in-frame clones and is missing some. In the table there are over 150,000 clones, 80% to 85% of which are singletons. Trimming stripped 3 bases from V and 6 bases from J, with 15 bases between. There are 16 residues in the CDR3. Looked up from germline, CDR1 is LNHDA and CDR2 is SQIVND (reference sequence). Membership in each cohort depended on participant-reported clinical history. The clonotype was recovered from a man in his forties who had recovered from COVID-19. The chain has TRBV19 and TRBJ1-6; weak D call: TRBD1 (6 bases). The sequenced material came from PBMCs or T cells enriched from blood (not recorded which). The CDR3 region is CASSIGMETGNSPLHF. The DNA for the CDR3 is TGTGCCAGTAGTATTGGAATGGAGACAGGTAATTCACCCCTCCACTTT.